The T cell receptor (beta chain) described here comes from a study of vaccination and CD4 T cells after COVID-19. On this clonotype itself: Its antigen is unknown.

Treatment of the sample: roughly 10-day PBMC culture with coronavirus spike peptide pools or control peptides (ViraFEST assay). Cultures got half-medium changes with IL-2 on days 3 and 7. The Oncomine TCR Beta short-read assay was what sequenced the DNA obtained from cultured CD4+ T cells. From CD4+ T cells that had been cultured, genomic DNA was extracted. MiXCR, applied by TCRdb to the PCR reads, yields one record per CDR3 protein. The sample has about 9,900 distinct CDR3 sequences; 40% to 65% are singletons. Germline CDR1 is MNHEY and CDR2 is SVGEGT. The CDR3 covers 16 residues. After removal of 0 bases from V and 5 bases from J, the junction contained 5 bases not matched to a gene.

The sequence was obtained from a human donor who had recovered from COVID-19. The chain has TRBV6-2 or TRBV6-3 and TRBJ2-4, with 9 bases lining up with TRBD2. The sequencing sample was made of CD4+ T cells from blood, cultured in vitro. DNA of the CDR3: TGTGCCAGCAGTTACTCAGGTAGCGGGGGACAAAACATTCAGTACTTC. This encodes CASSYSGSGGQNIQYF.